Reported below is one TCR beta chain. Its cognate antigen has yet to be identified. Per-nucleotide qualities are absent, and no much larger clonotype sits a single base away. PBMCs were isolated from peripheral blood, and TCR beta sequencing was performed on genomic DNA from unsorted PBMCs. This sample is part of a study (dated by TCRdb to between 2021 and 2022). The full study reports these points: Further investigation, including longitudinal sampling and assessment of a control group, is stated by the authors to be required.

Survey-level sequencing on the immunoSEQ platform was used to profile the TCR beta chain repertoires. Processing in the source paper ran as follows. Repertoire diversity was quantified by the inverse Simpson index, and CDR3 amino acid length spectratypes and V-J pairing frequencies were compared. TCR beta CDR3 sequences were matched against VDJdb to annotate clonotypes specific to SARS-CoV-2, CMV, influenza A and EBV. TCRdb's version of the immuneACCESS table is confined to in-frame rearrangements and falls short of the full clone set. An unresolved V gene accounts for under half of the shortfall where checked; the remainder is of unknown origin. The D gene and trimming were derived from the DNA, and the V and J assignments and clone size from that table. The sample data list about 68,000 clones, and 93% of these were observed just once. The ten biggest clones cover roughly 4% of the sample. The sequenced material came from PBMCs. The sequence was obtained from a man between 35 and 55 years old with rheumatoid arthritis.

The CDR3 region reads CASSDQTALLGYTF. The DNA is as follows: TGTGCCAGCAGTGATCAGACAGCTTTACTGGGCTACACCTTC. The chain couples TRBV2 to TRBJ1-2, with a tentative D gene TRBD1 over 5 matching bases. The CDR1 and CDR2 encoded by the germline V gene are SNHLY and FYNNEI. The V and J ends are trimmed by 3 bases and 8 bases, leaving 16 bases between them. Taken from cysteine to phenylalanine, the CDR3 has 14 residues. CDR3 DNA only is kept here, 42 bases in frame from base 1. With the rest looked up from the reference TRBV2 and TRBJ1-2 genes rather than sequenced, the full variable domain is EPEVTQTPSHQVTQMGQEVILRCVPISNHLYFYWYRQILGQKVEFLVSFYNNEISEKSEIFDDQFSVERPDGSNFTLKIRSTKLEDSAMYFCASSDQTALLGYTFGSGTRLTVV.